A selection of T cell receptor beta chains follows, all from one sample in a study of cytomegalovirus exposure and HLA in healthy donors. Here immunoSEQ multiplex PCR was the method, and the copy in TCRdb shows in-frame clones only, minus some. The sample shows over 200,000 clones, around four fifths of them seen only once. The sequenced material came from PBMCs. Source of these receptors: a young woman in good health and CMV-seronegative. Each CDR3 is given with its conserved first and last residue. Fields, in order: CDR3 protein, CDR3 DNA, D gene, V gene, CDR3 length, clone size, J gene. The D gene is left open where the match is weak. The size field is filled for only some rows; it gives once, few, many or a size class.

CDR3 protein: CASSLRTGGGEKLFF
CDR3 DNA: TGTGCCAGCAGCCTTAGGACAGGGGGCGGTGAAAAACTGTTTTTT
D gene: TRBD1
V gene: TRBV9
CDR3 length: 15
clone size: once
J gene: TRBJ1-4

CDR3 protein: CAWSETSGESLGYQETQYF
CDR3 DNA: TGTGCCTGGAGTGAGACTAGCGGGGAATCTCTAGGGTACCAAGAGACCCAGTACTTC
D gene: TRBD2
V gene: TRBV30
CDR3 length: 19
clone size: .
J gene: TRBJ2-5

CDR3 protein: CASSFSGGLETQYF
CDR3 DNA: TGTGCCAGCAGCTTTAGCGGGGGGCTAGAGACCCAGTACTTC
D gene: TRBD2
V gene: TRBV11-2
CDR3 length: 14
clone size: once
J gene: TRBJ2-5

CDR3 protein: CASSPRRKGVTDTQYF
CDR3 DNA: TGTGCCAGCTCACCACGTCGGAAAGGGGTCACAGATACGCAGTATTTT
D gene: .
V gene: TRBV18
CDR3 length: 16
clone size: .
J gene: TRBJ2-3

CDR3 protein: CASSQDQAGRDTQYF
CDR3 DNA: TGTGCCAGCAGCCAGGACCAAGCGGGAAGAGATACGCAGTATTTT
D gene: TRBD2
V gene: TRBV4-2
CDR3 length: 15
clone size: .
J gene: TRBJ2-3

CDR3 protein: CASSKDRDNEQFF
CDR3 DNA: TGTGCCAGCAGTAAGGACAGGGACAATGAGCAGTTCTTC
D gene: TRBD1
V gene: TRBV2
CDR3 length: 13
clone size: .
J gene: TRBJ2-1

CDR3 protein: CASSAQDRPNYGYTF
CDR3 DNA: TGTGCCAGCAGCGCCCAGGACAGACCCAACTATGGCTACACCTTC
D gene: .
V gene: TRBV27
CDR3 length: 15
clone size: .
J gene: TRBJ1-2

CDR3 protein: CASSLAGLSSYEQYF
CDR3 DNA: TGTGCCAGCAGCTTAGCGGGCCTAAGCTCCTACGAGCAGTACTTC
D gene: .
V gene: TRBV7-6
CDR3 length: 15
clone size: once
J gene: TRBJ2-7

CDR3 protein: CATSPRGSGSGDTQYF
CDR3 DNA: TGCGCCACCTCCCCTCGGGGTAGCGGGAGTGGGGATACGCAGTATTTT
D gene: TRBD2
V gene: TRBV5-1
CDR3 length: 16
clone size: many
J gene: TRBJ2-3

CDR3 protein: CASSYRGGGTLNEQFF
CDR3 DNA: TGTGCCAGCAGTTACCGTGGAGGGGGGACTCTCAATGAGCAGTTCTTC
D gene: .
V gene: TRBV6-6
CDR3 length: 16
clone size: .
J gene: TRBJ2-1

CDR3 protein: CAWSQGGAGEKLFF
CDR3 DNA: TGTGCCTGGTCCCAGGGGGGGGCTGGCGAAAAACTGTTTTTT
D gene: TRBD1
V gene: TRBV30
CDR3 length: 14
clone size: .
J gene: TRBJ1-4

CDR3 protein: CASSLLRDRDAEQYF
CDR3 DNA: TGTGCCAGCAGTTTACTTCGGGACAGGGACGCCGAGCAGTACTTC
D gene: TRBD1
V gene: TRBV27
CDR3 length: 15
clone size: .
J gene: TRBJ2-7

CDR3 protein: CASRQEDLATVEQFF
CDR3 DNA: TGTGCCAGCAGGCAAGAGGACCTAGCGACGGTTGAGCAGTTCTTC
D gene: .
V gene: TRBV6-5
CDR3 length: 15
clone size: once
J gene: TRBJ2-1

CDR3 protein: CASSADTGVLNTQYF
CDR3 DNA: TGTGCCAGCAGTGCCGACACAGGCGTTCTGAATACGCAGTATTTT
D gene: .
V gene: TRBV2
CDR3 length: 15
clone size: .
J gene: TRBJ2-3

CDR3 protein: CASSLLAGALEGTDTQYF
CDR3 DNA: TGCGCCAGCAGCTTACTAGCGGGGGCCCTGGAGGGCACAGATACGCAGTATTTT
D gene: TRBD2
V gene: TRBV5-1
CDR3 length: 18
clone size: .
J gene: TRBJ2-3

CDR3 protein: CASSEGGGELFF
CDR3 DNA: TGTGCCAGCAGTGAAGGAGGCGGGGAGCTGTTTTTT
D gene: .
V gene: TRBV2
CDR3 length: 12
clone size: few
J gene: TRBJ2-2

CDR3 protein: CASSEGLSGNTIYF
CDR3 DNA: TGTGCCAGCAGTGAGGGCCTCTCTGGAAACACCATATATTTT
D gene: .
V gene: TRBV6-5
CDR3 length: 14
clone size: .
J gene: TRBJ1-3

CDR3 protein: CASSYWANTEAFF
CDR3 DNA: TGTGCCAGCAGTTACTGGGCGAACACTGAAGCTTTCTTT
D gene: .
V gene: TRBV6-5
CDR3 length: 13
clone size: few
J gene: TRBJ1-1

CDR3 protein: CASSQPGTSGGGGQFF
CDR3 DNA: TGCGCCAGCAGCCAACCCGGGACTAGCGGGGGCGGAGGACAGTTCTTC
D gene: TRBD2
V gene: TRBV4-1
CDR3 length: 16
clone size: .
J gene: TRBJ2-1

CDR3 protein: CASSIPITGELFF
CDR3 DNA: TGTGCCAGTAGTATTCCCATCACCGGGGAGCTGTTTTTT
D gene: .
V gene: TRBV19
CDR3 length: 13
clone size: .
J gene: TRBJ2-2

CDR3 protein: CASSYGVWTESFVYEQYF
CDR3 DNA: TGTGCCAGCAGCTATGGGGTGTGGACAGAGTCCTTCGTTTACGAGCAGTACTTC
D gene: .
V gene: TRBV7-2
CDR3 length: 18
clone size: .
J gene: TRBJ2-7

CDR3 protein: CASSRYRDQPQHF
CDR3 DNA: TGTGCCAGCTCACGTTATAGGGATCAGCCCCAGCATTTT
D gene: .
V gene: TRBV18
CDR3 length: 13
clone size: .
J gene: TRBJ1-5

CDR3 protein: CASSKEARSTQYF
CDR3 DNA: TGTGCCAGCAGTAAGGAGGCCCGGAGTACGCAGTATTTT
D gene: .
V gene: TRBV6-1
CDR3 length: 13
clone size: .
J gene: TRBJ2-3

CDR3 protein: CASRGTSGRKGETQYF
CDR3 DNA: TGTGCCAGCAGGGGGACTAGCGGGAGAAAGGGAGAGACCCAGTACTTC
D gene: TRBD2
V gene: TRBV28
CDR3 length: 16
clone size: once
J gene: TRBJ2-5

CDR3 protein: CASSPDRLWQYF
CDR3 DNA: TGTGCCAGCAGCCCCGACCGATTATGGCAGTACTTC
D gene: .
V gene: TRBV7-2
CDR3 length: 12
clone size: once
J gene: TRBJ2-7

CDR3 protein: CASSPSLSLGGAFF
CDR3 DNA: TGTGCCAGCAGTCCTAGCCTTAGTCTTGGCGGGGCTTTCTTT
D gene: .
V gene: TRBV27
CDR3 length: 14
clone size: .
J gene: TRBJ1-1

CDR3 protein: CAWSIRGGYEQFF
CDR3 DNA: TGTGCCTGGAGTATCAGGGGAGGTTATGAGCAGTTCTTC
D gene: .
V gene: TRBV30
CDR3 length: 13
clone size: .
J gene: TRBJ2-1

CDR3 protein: CAISEGTGRHGYTF
CDR3 DNA: TGTGCCATCAGTGAGGGGACAGGGCGTCATGGCTACACCTTC
D gene: TRBD1
V gene: TRBV10-3
CDR3 length: 14
clone size: .
J gene: TRBJ1-2

CDR3 protein: CASSEPQGSEKLFF
CDR3 DNA: TGTGCCAGCAGTGAACCCCAGGGGAGTGAAAAACTGTTTTTT
D gene: .
V gene: TRBV2
CDR3 length: 14
clone size: .
J gene: TRBJ1-4

CDR3 protein: CASSRLGGAGQPQHF
CDR3 DNA: TGCGCCAGCAGCCGACTTGGGGGGGCAGGGCAGCCCCAGCATTTT
D gene: .
V gene: TRBV5-1
CDR3 length: 15
clone size: .
J gene: TRBJ1-5

CDR3 protein: CASSFPGSYNEQFF
CDR3 DNA: TGTGCCAGCAGCTTTCCCGGGTCTTACAATGAGCAGTTCTTC
D gene: .
V gene: TRBV11-2
CDR3 length: 14
clone size: .
J gene: TRBJ2-1

CDR3 protein: CASSPRGRGRNEQFF
CDR3 DNA: TGTGCCAGCAGTCCCAGGGGACGGGGACGCAATGAGCAGTTCTTC
D gene: .
V gene: TRBV27
CDR3 length: 15
clone size: .
J gene: TRBJ2-1

CDR3 protein: CASSFAGGESKTQYF
CDR3 DNA: TGTGCCAGCAGCTTCGCGGGGGGGGAATCGAAGACCCAGTACTTC
D gene: TRBD2
V gene: TRBV5-4
CDR3 length: 15
clone size: .
J gene: TRBJ2-5

CDR3 protein: CASSVGTDSYEQYF
CDR3 DNA: TGCGCCAGCAGTGTAGGCACCGACTCCTACGAGCAGTACTTC
D gene: .
V gene: TRBV10-2
CDR3 length: 14
clone size: .
J gene: TRBJ2-7